The clone carrying this TCR beta chain has at least ten counts. Building of the TCR beta libraries involved iRepertoire HTBI primers and Arm-PCR of CDR3 regions. TCRdb re-called the multiplex PCR reads with MiXCR, one entry per CDR3 protein. The sample carries 600,000 to 650,000 distinct CDR3 sequences, approximately 15% recorded once. This sample was taken from a study of regulatory T cells in long-lasting Graves disease. Time point given: newly diagnosed GD, antithyroid drugs for less than 3 months. PBMCs provided the RNA from which the TCR library was made. Germline V gene data show CDR1 as SGHTA and CDR2 as FQGNSA. The CDR3 totals 14 residues. V lost 3 bases, J lost 4 bases, and 12 bases lay in between. These same records also appear under a second study, on T cells in Graves' hyperthyroidism and ophthalmopathy.

The receptor was isolated from a woman in her twenties or thirties with Graves disease. The V call is TRBV7-2, the J call TRBJ1-1; no firm D call. The sequenced sample was peripheral blood mononuclear cells (PBMCs), obtained at new diagnosis, from a patient treated with antithyroid drugs. The chain's CDR3 is CASSLVEAVTEAFF. As DNA, the CDR3 is TGTGCCAGCAGCTTGGTTGAAGCGGTCACTGAAGCTTTCTTT. Using reference TRBV7-2 and TRBJ1-1 for the parts outside the CDR3, the full variable domain is GAGVSQSPSNKVTEKGKDVELRCDPISGHTALYWYRQSLGQGLEFLIYFQGNSAPDKSGLPSDRFSAERTGGSVSTLTIQRTQQEDSAVYLCASSLVEAVTEAFFGQGTRLTVV.